This TCR beta chain was documented in a study of technical replicates of blood from a handful of donors. The assay was immunoSEQ multiplex PCR, and TCRdb's table has in-frame clones only and misses some. There are around 83,000 clones in the sample; more than 80% occur only once, and about 0.23% lies in the top ten. The V end was cut by 8 bases, the J end by 2 bases, with 23 bases between. Germline V gives CDR1 MNHEY, CDR2 SMNVEV (reference sequence). The CDR3 has 17 amino acids. The chain uses TRBV27 and TRBJ2-3; the D gene is possibly TRBD2 (5 bases). The clonotype was recovered from a human donor in good health. Sequenced sample: T cells isolated from PBMCs. In nucleotides, the CDR3 is TGTGCCAGCGCTTACCTGTTGGGGAGTACGGTCACAGATACGCAGTATTTT. The encoded protein is CASAYLLGSTVTDTQYF.